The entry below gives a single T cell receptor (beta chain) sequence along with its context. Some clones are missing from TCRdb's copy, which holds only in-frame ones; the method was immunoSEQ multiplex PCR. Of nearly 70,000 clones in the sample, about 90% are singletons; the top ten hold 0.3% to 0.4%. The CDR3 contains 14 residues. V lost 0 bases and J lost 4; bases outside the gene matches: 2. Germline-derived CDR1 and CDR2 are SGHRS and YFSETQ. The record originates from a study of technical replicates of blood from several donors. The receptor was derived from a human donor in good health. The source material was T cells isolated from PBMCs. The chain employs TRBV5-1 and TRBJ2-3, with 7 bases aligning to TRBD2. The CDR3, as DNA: TGCGCCAGCAGCTTGGAGGGAGGGGCAGATACGCAGTATTTT. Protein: CASSLEGGADTQYF.